These 21 T cell receptor beta chains were sequenced from one sample in a study of cytomegalovirus exposure and HLA in healthy donors. The PCR made use of 60 Vbeta and 13 Jbeta primers. Sequenced by immunoSEQ multiplex PCR; TCRdb stores in-frame clones only, minus some. The profile covers roughly 120,000 clones, with roughly 79% appearing a single time and about 3.9% taken by the ten largest. The specimen sequenced was PBMCs. These receptors were obtained from a woman in her 30s in good health and CMV-seronegative.

The table lists this clone with a few counts. The rearrangement uses TRBV5-1 and TRBJ2-7; D is possibly TRBD1 (5 bases). The V gene lost 3 bases and the J gene lost 1 base, with 17 bases spanning the gap. CDR1 and CDR2 (germline): SGHRS, YFSETQ. This CDR3 comprises 16 residues. This CDR3 is CASSSLGAQGSYEQYF. CDR3 nucleotides: TGCGCCAGCAGCTCCCTAGGCGCGCAGGGTTCCTACGAGCAGTACTTC. Combining the CDR3 with reference TRBV5-1 and TRBJ2-7 gives the whole variable domain KAGVTQTPRYLIKTRGQQVTLSCSPISGHRSVSWYQQTPGQGLQFLFEYFSETQRNKGNFPGRFSGRQFSNSRSEMNVSTLELGDSALYLCASSSLGAQGSYEQYFGPGTRLTVT.

In nucleotides, the CDR3 is TGTGCCAGCAGTTTGGGAGGGGGCACTGAAGCTTTCTTT. This gives the protein CASSLGGGTEAFF. The chain joins TRBV27 to TRBJ1-1; the D gene is possibly TRBD1 (6 bases). The germline V and J ends were trimmed by 3 bases and 4 bases, with 9 bases remaining between them. This CDR3 spans 13 amino acids. CDR1 and CDR2 from the germline V gene are MNHEY and SMNVEV (reference sequence).

This clone was seen a few times. The chain links TRBV7-3 to TRBJ2-1, with TRBD2 identical over 10 bases. The CDR3 has 15 amino acids. Trimming cost V 3 bases and J 6 bases; bases outside gene matches: 5. Germline loops: CDR1 SGHTA, CDR2 FQGTGA. The CDR3, as DNA: TGTGCCAGCAGCTTTAAAAGCGGGAGGGCCAATGAGCAGTTCTTC. Its translation: CASSFKSGRANEQFF.

The CDR3 DNA reads as TGTGCCAGCAGCGGACTAGCGGGCACGAACACCGGGGAGCTGTTTTTT. This codes for CASSGLAGTNTGELFF. This rearrangement joins TRBV9 to TRBJ2-2; 10 bases are a match to TRBD2. This CDR3 has 16 amino acids. The junction had 2 bases not matched to a gene; V was cut back by 3 bases and J by 0 bases. Germline V gene sequence: CDR1 SGDLS, CDR2 YYNGEE.

The CDR3 nucleotides read TGTGCCAGCAGTCCTGTTTTACAGGGTAACACTGAAGCTTTCTTT. Its protein is CASSPVLQGNTEAFF. The chain carries TRBV28 and TRBJ1-1, with D possibly being TRBD1 (6 bases). Germline CDR1 reads MDHEN; CDR2 reads SYDVKM. The CDR3 is 15 residues long. The V end was cut by 5 bases, the J end by 2 bases, with 15 bases between.

This clone was recorded once. This chain connects TRBV6-6 to TRBJ1-1; D might be TRBD1 (5 bases). Between the trimmed V and J ends, which lost 7 bases and 4 bases, there was a span of 13 bases. The CDR3 has 13 amino acids. Per the germline V gene, CDR1 is MNHNY and CDR2 is SVGAGI (reference sequence). The CDR3 reads CASTPQGFTEAFF. For the CDR3, the DNA is TGTGCCAGCACCCCCCAGGGATTCACTGAAGCTTTCTTT.

The V call is TRBV6-5, the J call TRBJ1-2; D remains unclear. Germline CDR1 MNHEY, CDR2 SVGAGI. The CDR3 is 13 amino acids. V was clipped by 2 bases and J by 2 bases, with 6 bases between them. CDR3 residues: CASSYAGNYGYTF. For the CDR3, the DNA is TGTGCCAGCAGTTACGCCGGGAACTATGGCTACACCTTC.

The chain uses TRBV19 and TRBJ1-2; D ambiguous. CDR1 LNHDA and CDR2 SQIVND come from the germline V gene (reference sequence). V was clipped by 0 bases and J by 5 bases, with 4 bases between them. The CDR3 consists of 12 residues. The CDR3 sequence: CASSIDLYGYTF. The DNA of the CDR3 is TGTGCCAGTAGTATAGATCTTTATGGCTACACCTTC.

This clone came up a few times. V usage is TRBV6-5 and J usage is TRBJ1-1, with 8 nucleotides matching TRBD1. This CDR3 spans 16 amino acids. Germline V lookup: CDR1 MNHEY, CDR2 SVGAGI. Trimming took 4 bases from V and 4 from J; bases not matched to a gene: 11. DNA of the CDR3: TGTGCCAGCAGTTCATCCAAGCAGGGGGCAAGCACTGAAGCTTTCTTT. Protein sequence: CASSSSKQGASTEAFF.

The chain links TRBV5-1 to TRBJ2-7; 8 bases match TRBD1. Germline CDR1 reads SGHRS; CDR2 reads YFSETQ. The ends lost 5 bases at V and 3 bases at J; junction bases unmatched: 4. The CDR3 contains 13 residues. In nucleotides, the CDR3 is TGCGCCAGCAGGGCAGGACAGGGCTACGAGCAGTACTTC. Its protein is CASRAGQGYEQYF.

This clone was observed a few times. This chain joins TRBV14 and TRBJ1-1; D is uncertain. CDR1 is SGHDN, CDR2 FVKESK, per germline. Trimming removed 4 bases at V and 6 bases at J, with 9 bases between. The CDR3 runs to 12 residues. CDR3 nucleotide sequence: TGTGCCAGCAGCCCCCTCCCCCCTGAAGCTTTCTTT. Its protein product is CASSPLPPEAFF. The whole variable domain, filled in from reference TRBV14 and TRBJ1-1, reads EAGVTQFPSHSVIEKGQTVTLRCDPISGHDNLYWYRRVMGKEIKFLLHFVKESKQDESGMPNNRFLAERTGGTYSTLKVQPAELEDSGVYFCASSPLPPEAFFGQGTRLTVV.

This clone came up a few times. The V and J genes are TRBV9 and TRBJ2-5; 10 bases match TRBD1. The J call is doubtful: the DNA matches TRBJ2-7 better. CDR1 is SGDLS, CDR2 YYNGEE, per germline. CDR3 length equals 14 residues. The CDR3 nucleotides read TGTGCCAGCAGCCCCGGACAGGGGGCCTACGAGCAGTACTTC. Amino acid sequence: CASSPGQGAYEQYF.

The chain has TRBV7-2 and TRBJ2-7; D might be TRBD2 (6 bases). CDR1 SGHTA and CDR2 FQGNSA come from the germline V gene. V was trimmed by 5 bases and J by 3 bases, leaving 14 bases between them. The CDR3 consists of 14 residues. CDR3 residues: CASSVTGGDYEQYF. CDR3 in DNA: TGTGCCAGCAGCGTGACCGGGGGAGACTACGAGCAGTACTTC.

The V and J genes are TRBV7-9 and TRBJ1-5, with D tentatively TRBD1 (6 bases). V lost 5 bases and J 3 bases, leaving 11 bases between the germline ends. The germline V gene has CDR1 SEHNR and CDR2 FQNEAQ (reference sequence). The CDR3 has 14 residues. The CDR3 is CASSLTGPNQPQHF. CDR3 in DNA: TGTGCCAGCAGCCTGACAGGCCCCAATCAGCCCCAGCATTTT.

The sample holds a few counts of this clone. This chain joins TRBV6-1 and TRBJ2-5; 12 bases are shared with TRBD2. Germline CDR1 is MNHNS and CDR2 is SASEGT. This CDR3 comprises 15 residues. The junction had 2 bases not matched to a gene; V was cut back by 2 bases and J by 4 bases. CDR3 nucleotides: TGTGCCAGCAGTGAACTAGCGGGAGGGCCAGAGACCCAGTACTTC. This sequence encodes CASSELAGGPETQYF.

The gene calls are TRBV7-8 and TRBJ1-4; tentatively, D is TRBD1 (5 bases). The CDR3 runs to 16 residues. The V gene lost 5 bases and the J gene lost 6 bases, with 19 bases spanning the gap. From germline, CDR1 is SGHVS and CDR2 FQNEAQ. As DNA, the CDR3 is TGTGCCAGCAGCAAAAGACAGTTCGGTTCGCATGAAAAACTGTTTTTT. It specifies CASSKRQFGSHEKLFF.

The genes are TRBV7-2 and TRBJ2-7; tentative D call: TRBD1 (6 bases). CDR1 and CDR2 (germline): SGHTA, FQGNSA. The CDR3 is made up of 15 amino acids. Between the trimmed V and J ends, which lost 1 base and 1 base, there was a span of 11 bases. The DNA of the CDR3 is TGTGCCAGCAGCTTAGGATCTGGACAGTCCTACGAGCAGTACTTC. It is translated as CASSLGSGQSYEQYF.

The chain joins TRBV4-1 to TRBJ2-3; D remains unclear. The V gene lost 0 bases and the J gene lost 2 bases, with 6 bases spanning the gap. Germline loops: CDR1 MGHRA, CDR2 YSYEKL. The CDR3 covers 14 residues. This CDR3 is CASSQDKATDTQYF. DNA for the CDR3: TGCGCCAGCAGCCAAGACAAAGCCACAGATACGCAGTATTTT.

The chain couples TRBV7-8 to TRBJ2-3; D not resolved. The CDR3 is 15 amino acids. The V and J ends lost 1 base and 5 bases respectively, with 13 bases between them. Germline V gene lookup returns CDR1 SGHVS and CDR2 FQNEAQ. The CDR3 nucleotides read TGTGCCAGCAGCTTAGAATCGCGTGTAAGAGATACGCAGTATTTT. Its translation is CASSLESRVRDTQYF.

V and J are TRBV5-1 and TRBJ2-1; TRBD2 matches 12 bases. The CDR3 loop spans 16 amino acids. CDR1 is SGHRS, CDR2 YFSETQ, per germline. Germline trimming cut 7 bases from V and 8 bases from J; bases unmatched to any gene: 13. CDR3 protein: CASRGAPSGRVDEQFF. The CDR3 nucleotides read TGCGCCAGCCGGGGGGCACCTAGCGGGAGGGTCGATGAGCAGTTCTTC.

The chain combines TRBV5-6 with TRBJ1-5, with D unclear. V lost 4 bases, J lost 1 base, and 15 bases lay in between. Germline V gene data show CDR1 as SGHDT and CDR2 as YYEEEE. This CDR3 region has 16 residues. CDR3 region: CASSRDGEESNQPQHF. The DNA for the CDR3 is TGTGCCAGCAGCCGCGACGGTGAGGAAAGCAATCAGCCCCAGCATTTT.